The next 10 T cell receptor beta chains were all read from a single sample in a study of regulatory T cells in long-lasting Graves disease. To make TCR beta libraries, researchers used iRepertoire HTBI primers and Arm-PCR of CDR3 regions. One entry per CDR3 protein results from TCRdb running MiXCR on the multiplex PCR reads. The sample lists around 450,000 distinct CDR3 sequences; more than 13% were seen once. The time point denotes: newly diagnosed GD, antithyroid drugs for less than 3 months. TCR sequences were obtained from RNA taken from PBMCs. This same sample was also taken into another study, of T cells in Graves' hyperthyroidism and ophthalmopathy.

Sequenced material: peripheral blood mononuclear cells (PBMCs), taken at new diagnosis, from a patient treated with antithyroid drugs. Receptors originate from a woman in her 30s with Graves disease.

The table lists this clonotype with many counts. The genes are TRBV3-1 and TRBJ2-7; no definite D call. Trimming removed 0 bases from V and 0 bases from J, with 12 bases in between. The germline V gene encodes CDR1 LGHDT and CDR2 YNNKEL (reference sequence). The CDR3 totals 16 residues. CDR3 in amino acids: CASSQDWGITSYEQYF. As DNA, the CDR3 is TGTGCCAGCAGCCAAGATTGGGGTATTACCTCCTACGAGCAGTACTTC.

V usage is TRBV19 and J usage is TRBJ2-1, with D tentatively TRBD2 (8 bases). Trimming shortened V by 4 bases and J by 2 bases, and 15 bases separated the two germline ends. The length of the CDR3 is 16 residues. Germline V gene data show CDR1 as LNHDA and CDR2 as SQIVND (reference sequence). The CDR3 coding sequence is TGTGCCAGTAGTACCTTAGCGGGGACAGCCTACAATGAGCAGTTCTTC. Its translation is CASSTLAGTAYNEQFF.

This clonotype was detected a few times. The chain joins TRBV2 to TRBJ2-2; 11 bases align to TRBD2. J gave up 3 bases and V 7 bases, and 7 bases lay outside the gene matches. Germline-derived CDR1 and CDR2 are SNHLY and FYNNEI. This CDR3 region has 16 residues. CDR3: CASKGGLAVHTGELFF. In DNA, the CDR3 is TGTGCCAGCAAAGGGGGACTAGCGGTTCACACCGGGGAGCTGTTTTTT.

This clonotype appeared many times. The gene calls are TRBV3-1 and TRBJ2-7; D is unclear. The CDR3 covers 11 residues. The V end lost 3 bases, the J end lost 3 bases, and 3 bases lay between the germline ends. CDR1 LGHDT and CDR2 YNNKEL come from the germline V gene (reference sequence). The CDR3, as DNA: TGTGCCAGCAGCCAGCACTACGAGCAGTACTTC. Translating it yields CASSQHYEQYF.

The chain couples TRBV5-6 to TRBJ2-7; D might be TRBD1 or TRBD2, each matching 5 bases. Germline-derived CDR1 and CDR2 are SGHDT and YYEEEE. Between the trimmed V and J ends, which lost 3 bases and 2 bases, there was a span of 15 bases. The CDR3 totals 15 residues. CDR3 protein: CASSWWGRSTYEQYF. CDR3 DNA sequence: TGTGCCAGCAGCTGGTGGGGACGCAGCACCTACGAGCAGTACTTC. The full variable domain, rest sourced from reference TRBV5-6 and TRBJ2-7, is DAGVTQSPTHLIKTRGQQVTLRCSPKSGHDTVSWYQQALGQGPQFIFQYYEEEERQRGNFPDRFSGHQFPNYSSELNVNALLLGDSALYLCASSWWGRSTYEQYFGPGTRLTVT.

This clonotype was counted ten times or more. CDR3 DNA: TGTGCCAGCTCACCAGTCCCCCAGGGGGAAGCTTTCTTT. Translated: CASSPVPQGEAFF. The chain uses TRBV18 and TRBJ1-1, with D possibly being TRBD1 (6 bases). The germline V and J ends were trimmed by 2 bases and 8 bases, with 12 bases remaining between them. Germline V lookup: CDR1 KGHSH, CDR2 LQKENI. The CDR3 length is 13 residues.

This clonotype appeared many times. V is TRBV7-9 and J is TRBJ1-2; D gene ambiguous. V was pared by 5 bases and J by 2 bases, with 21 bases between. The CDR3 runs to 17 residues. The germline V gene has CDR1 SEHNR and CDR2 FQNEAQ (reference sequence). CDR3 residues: CASSPPAGLSRNYGYTF. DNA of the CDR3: TGTGCCAGCAGCCCCCCGGCGGGCCTAAGCCGGAACTATGGCTACACCTTC.

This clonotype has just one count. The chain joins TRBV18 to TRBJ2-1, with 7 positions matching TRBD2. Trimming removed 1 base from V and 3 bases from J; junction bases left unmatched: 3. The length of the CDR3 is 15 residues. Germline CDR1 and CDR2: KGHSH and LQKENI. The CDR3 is CASSPLLADYNEQFF. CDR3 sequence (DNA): TGTGCCAGCTCACCACTTCTAGCGGACTACAATGAGCAGTTCTTC. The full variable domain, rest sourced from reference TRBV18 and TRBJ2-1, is NAGVMQNPRHLVRRRGQEARLRCSPMKGHSHVYWYRQLPEEGLKFMVYLQKENIIDESGMPKERFSAEFPKEGPSILRIQQVVRGDSAAYFCASSPLLADYNEQFFGPGTRLTVL.

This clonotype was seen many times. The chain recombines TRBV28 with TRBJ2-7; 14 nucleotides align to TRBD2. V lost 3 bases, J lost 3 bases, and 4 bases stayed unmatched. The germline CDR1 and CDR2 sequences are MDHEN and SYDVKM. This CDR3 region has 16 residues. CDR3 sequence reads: CASSFQGTSGSYEQYF. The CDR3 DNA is TGTGCCAGCAGTTTCCAAGGGACTAGCGGGAGCTACGAGCAGTACTTC.

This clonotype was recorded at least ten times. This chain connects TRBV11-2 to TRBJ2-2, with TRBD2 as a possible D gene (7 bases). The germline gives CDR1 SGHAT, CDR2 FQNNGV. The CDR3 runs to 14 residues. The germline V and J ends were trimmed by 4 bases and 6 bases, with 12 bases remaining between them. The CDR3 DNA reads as TGTGCCAGCAGCTCCCGAGGGGGGGCCGGGGAGCTGTTTTTT. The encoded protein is CASSSRGGAGELFF. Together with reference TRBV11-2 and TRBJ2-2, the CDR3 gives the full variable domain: EAGVAQSPRYKIIEKRQSVAFWCNPISGHATLYWYQQILGQGPKLLIQFQNNGVVDDSQLPKDRFSAERLKGVDSTLKIQPAKLEDSAVYLCASSSRGGAGELFFGEGSRLTVL.